This is a list of T cell receptor beta chains from one sample in a study of shared clonotypes between healthy human individuals. This table comes from immunoSEQ multiplex PCR, and its TCRdb copy is limited to in-frame clones, with some not included. The sample shows hundreds of thousands of clones, 95% to 97% of them seen only once. Sequencing was done on a sample of naive CD8+ T cells sorted from blood. These receptors all come from a woman aged 25 to 39 in good health. Both conserved end residues are part of each CDR3. Each record gives: J gene, clone size, D gene, V gene, CDR3 DNA, CDR3 protein. The D gene is left open where the match is weak. Clone size is not always given. Where it is, it says once, few, many or a class for expanded clones.

J gene: TRBJ1-1
clone size: -
D gene: -
V gene: TRBV27
CDR3 DNA: TGTGCCAGCACTCCCGGGACGACAGGGAACACTGAAGCTTTCTTT
CDR3 protein: CASTPGTTGNTEAFF

J gene: TRBJ2-1
clone size: -
D gene: TRBD2
V gene: TRBV19
CDR3 DNA: TGTGCCAGTAGCCCCGGACTAGCGGTTGAGCAGTTCTTC
CDR3 protein: CASSPGLAVEQFF

J gene: TRBJ2-5
clone size: -
D gene: TRBD1
V gene: TRBV2
CDR3 DNA: TGTGCCAGCAGTGGCATAGGGGGCGACCAAGAGACCCAGTACTTC
CDR3 protein: CASSGIGGDQETQYF

J gene: TRBJ1-2
clone size: -
D gene: TRBD1
V gene: TRBV2
CDR3 DNA: TGTGCCAGCGGAGGCAGGGGGTCAGATGGCTACACCTTC
CDR3 protein: CASGGRGSDGYTF

J gene: TRBJ1-3
clone size: -
D gene: -
V gene: TRBV6-5
CDR3 DNA: TGTGCCAGCAGTTCCCCCTCTTCCGGAAACACCATATATTTT
CDR3 protein: CASSSPSSGNTIYF

J gene: TRBJ2-4
clone size: -
D gene: TRBD2
V gene: TRBV7-8
CDR3 DNA: TGTGCCAGCAGCTTAGGACTAGCGGGCGATGAAAACATTCAGTACTTC
CDR3 protein: CASSLGLAGDENIQYF

J gene: TRBJ2-3
clone size: -
D gene: TRBD2
V gene: TRBV7-2
CDR3 DNA: TGTGCCAGCAGCGCCCTCCTTGCCGGGGAGGGCCTTAGAGATACGCAGTATTTT
CDR3 protein: CASSALLAGEGLRDTQYF

J gene: TRBJ2-1
clone size: once
D gene: -
V gene: TRBV28
CDR3 DNA: TGTGCCAGCAGTCAGGGACTCCTCAATGAGCAGTTCTTC
CDR3 protein: CASSQGLLNEQFF

J gene: TRBJ2-1
clone size: -
D gene: -
V gene: TRBV4-1
CDR3 DNA: TGCGCCAGCAGCCCTCGGGAGTACTCCTACAATGAGCAGTTCTTC
CDR3 protein: CASSPREYSYNEQFF

J gene: TRBJ2-3
clone size: -
D gene: -
V gene: TRBV7-3
CDR3 DNA: TGTGCCAGCAGCCAAGGGGTCATAGGCGGTCCCACAGATACGCAGTATTTT
CDR3 protein: CASSQGVIGGPTDTQYF

J gene: TRBJ2-7
clone size: -
D gene: -
V gene: TRBV2
CDR3 DNA: TGTGCCAGCAGTGGGACACCTACCTACGAGCAGTACTTC
CDR3 protein: CASSGTPTYEQYF

J gene: TRBJ1-1
clone size: -
D gene: -
V gene: TRBV4-2
CDR3 DNA: TGTGCCAGCAGCCATGGAGGGTTGGACACTGAAGCTTTCTTT
CDR3 protein: CASSHGGLDTEAFF

J gene: TRBJ1-1
clone size: -
D gene: -
V gene: TRBV13
CDR3 DNA: TGTGCCAGCAGCTCCTGGTTAGACATGAACACTGAAGCTTTCTTT
CDR3 protein: CASSSWLDMNTEAFF

J gene: TRBJ1-2
clone size: -
D gene: -
V gene: TRBV6-8
CDR3 DNA: TGTGCCAGCCCGAACCCCGGTAGTGGCTACACCTTC
CDR3 protein: CASPNPGSGYTF

J gene: TRBJ2-1
clone size: few
D gene: -
V gene: TRBV9
CDR3 DNA: TGTGCCAGCAGCACCCGGGACTCCTCCTACAATGAGCAGTTCTTC
CDR3 protein: CASSTRDSSYNEQFF

J gene: TRBJ2-1
clone size: -
D gene: -
V gene: TRBV7-9
CDR3 DNA: TGTGCCAGCAGCTTGGAGGAGACTAGAGACCATGAGCAGTTCTTC
CDR3 protein: CASSLEETRDHEQFF

J gene: TRBJ2-5
clone size: -
D gene: -
V gene: TRBV5-6
CDR3 DNA: TGTGCCAGCAGCTTGGGGGGGTCAGAGACCCAGTACTTC
CDR3 protein: CASSLGGSETQYF

J gene: TRBJ2-3
clone size: -
D gene: -
V gene: TRBV9
CDR3 DNA: TGTGCCAGCAGCGGCGCCACGGGGGCTTATACGCAGTATTTT
CDR3 protein: CASSGATGAYTQYF

J gene: TRBJ2-5
clone size: -
D gene: TRBD2
V gene: TRBV7-3
CDR3 DNA: TGTGCCAGCAGCTTATGGGGGGGAGAGACCCAGTACTTC
CDR3 protein: CASSLWGGETQYF

J gene: TRBJ1-1
clone size: -
D gene: -
V gene: TRBV7-8
CDR3 DNA: TGTGCCAGCAGCTTAGGTCGAAACACTGAAGCTTTCTTT
CDR3 protein: CASSLGRNTEAFF

J gene: TRBJ2-3
clone size: -
D gene: TRBD2
V gene: TRBV11-3
CDR3 DNA: TGTGCCAGCAGCTTAGGGGTTAGCGGGACAGATACGCAGTATTTT
CDR3 protein: CASSLGVSGTDTQYF

J gene: TRBJ2-7
clone size: once
D gene: TRBD2
V gene: TRBV27
CDR3 DNA: TGTGCCAGCAGTTTGGGGGGGACCTATGGGAGCGCGGAGCAGTACTTC
CDR3 protein: CASSLGGTYGSAEQYF

J gene: TRBJ2-7
clone size: -
D gene: TRBD1
V gene: TRBV30
CDR3 DNA: TGTGCCTGGAGTGTTACACAGGGGGCAGGCGAGCAGTACTTC
CDR3 protein: CAWSVTQGAGEQYF

J gene: TRBJ1-1
clone size: -
D gene: -
V gene: TRBV5-8
CDR3 DNA: TGTGCCAGCAGCTTGGCTCTGAACACTGAAGCTTTCTTT
CDR3 protein: CASSLALNTEAFF

J gene: TRBJ2-1
clone size: -
D gene: TRBD1
V gene: TRBV6-5
CDR3 DNA: TGTGCCAGCAGTTTGGACAGGGATTTTCTTGAGCAGTTCTTC
CDR3 protein: CASSLDRDFLEQFF

J gene: TRBJ2-2
clone size: -
D gene: -
V gene: TRBV7-9
CDR3 DNA: TGTGCCAGCAGCTCTGTGGCCGGGGAGCTGTTTTTT
CDR3 protein: CASSSVAGELFF

J gene: TRBJ2-7
clone size: -
D gene: -
V gene: TRBV7-9
CDR3 DNA: TGTGCCAGCAGCTCCATAGCCCACGAGCAGTACTTC
CDR3 protein: CASSSIAHEQYF

J gene: TRBJ1-2
clone size: -
D gene: -
V gene: TRBV5-1
CDR3 DNA: TGCGCCAGCAGCAATGGAGGCGGAAAAGAGGTGCTGGGTTATGGCTACACCTTC
CDR3 protein: CASSNGGGKEVLGYGYTF

J gene: TRBJ2-7
clone size: -
D gene: -
V gene: TRBV27
CDR3 DNA: TGTGCCAGCAGTTTATGGCAGGGAGGATACGAGCAGTACTTC
CDR3 protein: CASSLWQGGYEQYF

J gene: TRBJ2-1
clone size: -
D gene: TRBD2
V gene: TRBV4-1
CDR3 DNA: TGCGCCAGCAGCCAATACCCCCCCCTGGCTAGCGGGAGGGGGTTGGGCTACAATGAGCAGTTCTTC
CDR3 protein: CASSQYPPLASGRGLGYNEQFF

J gene: TRBJ2-5
clone size: -
D gene: TRBD2
V gene: TRBV10-3
CDR3 DNA: TGTGCCACTAGGGGTTTAGCGGGAAACCAAGAGACCCAGTACTTC
CDR3 protein: CATRGLAGNQETQYF

J gene: TRBJ2-5
clone size: -
D gene: -
V gene: TRBV2
CDR3 DNA: TGTGCCAGCAGTGAGCGAGCGGAAAACCAAGAGACCCAGTACTTC
CDR3 protein: CASSERAENQETQYF

J gene: TRBJ2-7
clone size: -
D gene: -
V gene: TRBV6-5
CDR3 DNA: TGTGCCAGCAGTTACGGACAGAAACCTTCCTACGAGCAGTACTTC
CDR3 protein: CASSYGQKPSYEQYF

J gene: TRBJ2-4
clone size: -
D gene: TRBD1
V gene: TRBV5-1
CDR3 DNA: TGCGCCAGCAGCTTGGGGCAGGGGGTAGAAAACATTCAGTACTTC
CDR3 protein: CASSLGQGVENIQYF

J gene: TRBJ1-1
clone size: -
D gene: -
V gene: TRBV5-1
CDR3 DNA: TGCGCCAGCAGCTTGCGGCGGCAGGGAGGCACTGAAGCTTTCTTT
CDR3 protein: CASSLRRQGGTEAFF

J gene: TRBJ1-5
clone size: -
D gene: -
V gene: TRBV15
CDR3 DNA: TGTGCCACCAGCGGGGAGTTGGCTAGCAATCAGCCCCAGCATTTT
CDR3 protein: CATSGELASNQPQHF

J gene: TRBJ2-2
clone size: -
D gene: TRBD2
V gene: TRBV27
CDR3 DNA: TGTGCCAGCACGTTTGGGGCGGGAGCGTCCGGGGAGCTGTTTTTT
CDR3 protein: CASTFGAGASGELFF

J gene: TRBJ1-1
clone size: few
D gene: TRBD1
V gene: TRBV5-3
CDR3 DNA: TGTGCCAGAAGCCTGAGGACAGGGGGAACTCCCCCGACTGAAGCTTTCTTT
CDR3 protein: CARSLRTGGTPPTEAFF

J gene: TRBJ1-1
clone size: -
D gene: -
V gene: TRBV5-8
CDR3 DNA: TGTGCCAGCAGCTTGTCCCGCGGCACTGAAGCTTTCTTT
CDR3 protein: CASSLSRGTEAFF

J gene: TRBJ1-1
clone size: -
D gene: -
V gene: TRBV10-3
CDR3 DNA: TGTGCCATCAGTGAGTCATGGACGGAAAACACTGAAGCTTTCTTT
CDR3 protein: CAISESWTENTEAFF

J gene: TRBJ2-7
clone size: -
D gene: -
V gene: TRBV10-3
CDR3 DNA: TGTGCCATCAGTGAGGGGTCCTACGAGCAGTACTTC
CDR3 protein: CAISEGSYEQYF

J gene: TRBJ2-5
clone size: -
D gene: TRBD1
V gene: TRBV7-6
CDR3 DNA: TGTGCCAGCAGCTATTTCGAGTGGACAGGGGGGGAGACCCAGTACTTC
CDR3 protein: CASSYFEWTGGETQYF

J gene: TRBJ1-1
clone size: -
D gene: -
V gene: TRBV2
CDR3 DNA: TGTGCCAGCAGTGCGGGGGTCGACACTGAAGCTTTCTTT
CDR3 protein: CASSAGVDTEAFF

J gene: TRBJ2-3
clone size: -
D gene: TRBD2
V gene: TRBV29-1
CDR3 DNA: TGCAGCGTTGAAATTTGGGCTAGCGGGAGAACGGATACGCAGTATTTT
CDR3 protein: CSVEIWASGRTDTQYF

J gene: TRBJ1-2
clone size: -
D gene: -
V gene: TRBV9
CDR3 DNA: TGTGCCAGCAGCGTCGGGGGGGACCCAGCTAACTATGGCTACACCTTC
CDR3 protein: CASSVGGDPANYGYTF

J gene: TRBJ2-1
clone size: -
D gene: -
V gene: TRBV29-1
CDR3 DNA: TGCAGCGTTGTAGCTACGGAGCAGTTCTTC
CDR3 protein: CSVVATEQFF

J gene: TRBJ1-4
clone size: -
D gene: TRBD1
V gene: TRBV4-1
CDR3 DNA: TGCGCCAGCAGCCAGCAGGACAGGGATGAAAAACTGTTTTTT
CDR3 protein: CASSQQDRDEKLFF

J gene: TRBJ2-7
clone size: -
D gene: TRBD2
V gene: TRBV2
CDR3 DNA: TGTGCCAGCAGGGGGGGGGAGAACTCCTACGAGCAGTACTTC
CDR3 protein: CASRGGENSYEQYF

J gene: TRBJ2-1
clone size: -
D gene: -
V gene: TRBV19
CDR3 DNA: TGTGCCAGTAGTATAGGCGGAACCAGGAATGAGCAGTTCTTC
CDR3 protein: CASSIGGTRNEQFF

J gene: TRBJ2-1
clone size: -
D gene: -
V gene: TRBV9
CDR3 DNA: TGTGCCAGCAGCGACCACAAACTAACGGGACTTTACAATGAGCAGTTCTTC
CDR3 protein: CASSDHKLTGLYNEQFF

J gene: TRBJ2-3
clone size: -
D gene: TRBD2
V gene: TRBV11-2
CDR3 DNA: TGTGCCAGCAGCCTTGGCGGGAGGGGCACAGATACGCAGTATTTT
CDR3 protein: CASSLGGRGTDTQYF